This T cell receptor beta chain derives from a study of control samples from healthy donors and cancer patients. The assay was immunoSEQ multiplex PCR, and TCRdb's table has in-frame clones only and misses some. The repertoire holds some 130,000 clones, with 80% to 95% as singletons. Trimming removed 0 bases at V and 9 bases at J, with 9 bases between. CDR3 length: 13 residues. Looked up from germline, CDR1 is WNHNN and CDR2 is SYGVQD (reference sequence). The sequence came from a young man in good health. The V call is TRBV10-1, the J call TRBJ2-1; D is uncertain. Sequenced material: blood. The CDR3 coding sequence is TGCGCCAGCAGTGAGTCGACTCGGGCTGAGCAGTTCTTC. This gives the protein CASSESTRAEQFF.